This T cell receptor beta chain was sequenced during a study of blood T cells in healthy people across ages. Study-wide results and limits: Age advanced and TCR beta diversity per million T cells fell, roughly linearly.

This clonotype was seen at least ten times. The antigen is undetermined. PCR was performed a second time for about 6 to 12 cycles using a sample-barcoded 5' primer and a J-beta primer mix. Each CDR3 protein is one row after TCRdb ran MiXCR on the 5' RACE reads. Among about 900,000 distinct CDR3 sequences listed, 45% to 50% were seen once. Donation came from healthy Caucasian individuals in Russia who were aged about 6 to 95. PBMCs were isolated at a quantity of at least 6.5 million per sample. Total RNA extracted from each sample amounted to at least 6 micrograms. The CDR3 is made up of 16 amino acids. The germline gives CDR1 SGHDN, CDR2 FVKESK. Trimming took off 1 base at V and 1 base at J, with 11 bases between the two ends.

V usage is TRBV14 and J usage is TRBJ2-1, with D uncertain. Sequencing input: blood. The source of this sequence is a man younger than 40 in good health. CDR3 amino acids: CASSQGLGVSYNEQFF. The DNA of the CDR3 is TGTGCCAGCAGCCAAGGGCTAGGTGTGTCCTACAATGAGCAGTTCTTC. The variable domain in full, completed from reference TRBV14 and TRBJ2-1, reads EAGVTQFPSHSVIEKGQTVTLRCDPISGHDNLYWYRRVMGKEIKFLLHFVKESKQDESGMPNNRFLAERTGGTYSTLKVQPAELEDSGVYFCASSQGLGVSYNEQFFGPGTRLTVL.